Only one count was recorded for the clone carrying this TCR beta chain. Original data processing: Scientists estimated how many nucleated cells there were by amplifying reference gene primers. Clones were sequenced by immunoSEQ multiplex PCR, and TCRdb holds only the in-frame ones, with some missing. V and J calls and clone size are those listed in that table; D and trimming were worked out from the DNA. The sample holds about 56,000 clones, roughly 84% seen once. The record originates from a study of blood T cell repertoires in COVID-19. Whole-study context: There were acute and convalescent COVID-19 samples, and they came from the United States, Italy and Spain. PBMCs, B-cell-depleted T cells, or T cells provided the cDNA or gDNA that made up the material.

The germline V gene encodes CDR1 SGDLS and CDR2 YYNGEE. Trimming shortened V by 0 bases and J by 0 bases, and 15 bases separated the two germline ends. The CDR3 runs 17 residues. The sequence came from a woman older than 75 with acute or convalescent COVID-19. Sequenced material: peripheral blood. The chain couples TRBV9 to TRBJ1-1; TRBD1 is a possible D gene (5 bases). Here the CDR3 DNA reads TGTGCCAGCAGCGTAGGAACGGGGGGAAGGATGAACACTGAAGCTTTCTTT. This gives the protein CASSVGTGGRMNTEAFF.